The 21 T cell receptor beta chains in this list originate from one sample, sequenced in a study of blood T cell repertoires in COVID-19. Some clones are missing from TCRdb's copy, which holds only in-frame ones; the method was immunoSEQ multiplex PCR. Here the sample spans under 150,000 clones, 87% being singletons. The source material was peripheral blood. These receptors all stem from a man aged 45-65 years with active COVID-19.

The rearrangement uses TRBV6-5 and TRBJ1-6; 7 bases line up with TRBD1. This CDR3 comprises 14 residues. V lost 7 bases and J lost 7; bases outside the gene matches: 7. The germline V gene has CDR1 MNHEY and CDR2 SVGAGI. CDR3 in DNA: TGTGCCAGCACCCCCCTGACAGGGAATTCACCCCTCCACTTT. Translating gives CASTPLTGNSPLHF.

V gene TRBV4-1 combines with J gene TRBJ1-4; 7 bases are a match to TRBD1. The CDR3 spans 15 residues. The germline V gene has CDR1 MGHRA and CDR2 YSYEKL. Trimming removed 4 bases from V and 6 bases from J; junction bases left unmatched: 8. Here the CDR3 DNA reads TGCGCCAGCAGCCTAACGCCAGGGGGATATGAAAAACTGTTTTTT. This codes for CASSLTPGGYEKLFF.

The rearrangement joins TRBV7-9 to TRBJ1-4; TRBD1 is a possible D gene (6 bases). Germline CDR1 and CDR2: SEHNR and FQNEAQ (reference sequence). The V and J ends lost 5 bases and 6 bases respectively, with 19 bases between them. This CDR3 is 16 amino acids long. The CDR3 sequence is CASSAFGARGDEKLFF. CDR3 sequence (DNA): TGTGCCAGCAGCGCCTTCGGGGCCAGGGGCGATGAAAAACTGTTTTTT.

The genes are TRBV25-1 and TRBJ1-1, with 7 nucleotides matching TRBD1. CDR3 size: 16 residues. Germline CDR1 and CDR2: MGHDK and SYGVNS. Trimming at V came to 1 base and at J to 1 base, leaving 6 bases not matched to a gene. The CDR3 nucleotides are TGTGCCAGCAGTGAATTTGAAGGGACAGAGAACACTGAAGCTTTCTTT. This encodes CASSEFEGTENTEAFF.

V gene TRBV10-3 combines with J gene TRBJ2-6; D is undetermined. This CDR3 is 15 amino acids long. In germline, CDR1 is ENHRY, CDR2 SYGVKD. Trimming stripped 9 bases from V and 0 bases from J, with 12 bases between. For the CDR3, the DNA is TGTGCCATAGATGAGACGGGCTCTGGGGCCAACGTCCTGACTTTC. It encodes CAIDETGSGANVLTF.

V gene TRBV7-2 combines with J gene TRBJ2-4; 14 positions agree with TRBD2. This CDR3 has 18 amino acids. The trim removed 2 bases at V and 4 bases at J, leaving 7 bases unmatched. Per germline, CDR1 SGHTA and CDR2 FQGNSA. CDR3 sequence: CASSLTPGLAGEKNIQYF. CDR3 sequence (DNA): TGTGCCAGCAGCTTAACCCCGGGACTAGCGGGGGAAAAAAACATTCAGTACTTC.

The V call is TRBV5-1, the J call TRBJ1-2; weak D call: TRBD1 (5 bases). The CDR3 contains 13 residues. The ends were cut back, 4 bases at V and 3 bases at J, with 10 bases in the middle. The germline V gene encodes CDR1 SGHRS and CDR2 YFSETQ. The CDR3 loop reads CASSQTADYGYTF. The CDR3 DNA follows: TGCGCCAGCAGCCAGACAGCTGACTATGGCTACACCTTC. The variable domain in full, with the rest retrieved from reference TRBV5-1 and TRBJ1-2, is KAGVTQTPRYLIKTRGQQVTLSCSPISGHRSVSWYQQTPGQGLQFLFEYFSETQRNKGNFPGRFSGRQFSNSRSEMNVSTLELGDSALYLCASSQTADYGYTFGSGTRLTVV.

The chain is built from TRBV3-1 (or the pseudogene TRBV3-2) and TRBJ1-4, with D possibly TRBD1 on 5 matching bases. The CDR3 length is 17 residues. Germline V CDR1 and CDR2: LGHDT, YNNKEL (reference sequence). V gave up 0 bases and J gave up 0 bases, with 11 bases separating them. In nucleotides, the CDR3 is TGTGCCAGCAGCCAAGAGGGGCCAGCCTCAACTAATGAAAAACTGTTTTTT. Translated, it gives CASSQEGPASTNEKLFF.

The gene calls are TRBV29-1 and TRBJ1-2; possible D gene TRBD1, 5 bases. With 7 bases removed from V and 4 bases from J, the gap between germline ends came to 13 bases. CDR3 length: 12 amino acids. Germline loops: CDR1 SQVTM, CDR2 ANQGSEA. The CDR3 here is CSAPRAGYGYTF. The CDR3 DNA sequence: TGCAGCGCTCCCAGGGCCGGCTATGGCTACACCTTC.

V and J are TRBV7-2 and TRBJ2-1; D perhaps matches TRBD1 (6 bases). V lost 2 bases and J 5 bases, leaving 10 bases between the germline ends. The germline CDR1 and CDR2 sequences are SGHTA and FQGNSA. The CDR3 is 14 residues long. The CDR3 DNA is TGTGCCAGCAGCTTACGACAGGCGAACAATGAGCAGTTCTTC. This encodes CASSLRQANNEQFF.

V and J are TRBV12-5 and TRBJ1-6; D is undetermined. Deletions cut 2 bases from V and 7 bases from J, with 9 bases between. The germline V gene encodes CDR1 LGHNT and CDR2 FRNRAP. The CDR3 sequence is 14 residues long. The CDR3 region is CASGLLQPNSPLHF. The DNA for the CDR3 is TGTGCTAGTGGTTTGTTACAGCCAAATTCACCCCTCCACTTT.

This chain uses TRBV7-2 with TRBJ1-4, with D unresolved. The CDR3 runs 14 residues. CDR1 is SGHTA, CDR2 FQGNSA, per germline. Trimming took off 0 bases at V and 3 bases at J, with 5 bases between the two ends. The CDR3 region is CASSLAGANEKLFF. In nucleotides, the CDR3 is TGTGCCAGCAGCTTAGCCGGAGCTAATGAAAAACTGTTTTTT.

This chain connects TRBV5-1 to TRBJ2-7; 10 positions agree with TRBD1. V trimming: 4 bases; J trimming: 0 bases; junction bases outside the gene matches: 4. The CDR3 is made up of 15 amino acids. The germline V gene has CDR1 SGHRS and CDR2 YFSETQ. CDR3 in amino acids: CASSRDRGGSYEQYF. The CDR3 region has the DNA TGCGCCAGCAGCCGGGACAGGGGAGGCTCCTACGAGCAGTACTTC.

The chain recombines TRBV5-1 with TRBJ2-1; D not resolved. This CDR3 spans 11 amino acids. Deletions cut 5 bases from V and 3 bases from J, with 3 bases between. Germline loops: CDR1 SGHRS, CDR2 YFSETQ. The CDR3 bases are TGCGCCAGCAGTTACTACAATGAGCAGTTCTTC. This translates into CASSYYNEQFF.

This clone is a singleton in its sample. The gene calls are TRBV28 and TRBJ2-7; D unclear. The V end was cut by 4 bases, the J end by 7 bases, with 8 bases between. CDR1 is MDHEN, CDR2 SYDVKM, per germline. This CDR3 has 11 amino acids. The CDR3 protein is CASSSRFEQYF. DNA of the CDR3: TGTGCCAGCAGTTCCAGATTTGAGCAGTACTTC.

The chain joins TRBV11-2 to TRBJ2-7; no clear D gene. The CDR3 spans 13 residues. V lost 2 bases to trimming and J lost 1 base, with 6 bases between them. Germline V gives CDR1 SGHAT, CDR2 FQNNGV. In nucleotides, the CDR3 is TGTGCCAGCAGCTTATTTCCATCCTACGAGCAGTACTTC. Translated, it gives CASSLFPSYEQYF.

V gene TRBV4-1 combines with J gene TRBJ1-5; D remains unclear. Trimming shortened V by 4 bases and J by 5 bases, and 15 bases separated the two germline ends. This CDR3 comprises 15 residues. Germline V gene lookup returns CDR1 MGHRA and CDR2 YSYEKL. The CDR3 sequence is CASSPREGSDQPQHF. DNA of the CDR3: TGCGCCAGCAGCCCCCGCGAAGGGAGCGATCAGCCCCAGCATTTT.

The chain is built from TRBV19 and TRBJ1-2; D is undetermined. The germline V gene has CDR1 LNHDA and CDR2 SQIVND (reference sequence). This CDR3 is 13 amino acids long. Trimming stripped 2 bases from V and 2 bases from J, with 6 bases between. CDR3 region: CASSITGNYGYTF. CDR3 DNA sequence: TGTGCCAGTAGTATAACGGGAAACTATGGCTACACCTTC. The entire variable domain, with the rest obtained from reference TRBV19 and TRBJ1-2, is as follows: DGGITQSPKYLFRKEGQNVTLSCEQNLNHDAMYWYRQDPGQGLRLIYYSQIVNDFQKGDIAEGYSVSREKKESFPLTVTSAQKNPTAFYLCASSITGNYGYTFGSGTRLTVV.

This clone was found a few times. This chain uses TRBV29-1 with TRBJ1-2; a possible D gene is TRBD1 (5 bases). Germline assignment: CDR1 SQVTM and CDR2 ANQGSEA. The CDR3 sequence is 11 residues long. Trimming cost V 4 bases and J 8 bases, with 11 bases left between them. CDR3: CSVVGAGGYTF. CDR3 in DNA: TGCAGCGTTGTTGGGGCAGGAGGCTACACCTTC.

The chain joins TRBV5-1 to TRBJ2-7; 9 positions agree with TRBD1. Trimming removed 4 bases from V and 2 bases from J; junction bases left unmatched: 10. CDR3 length: 16 residues. Germline CDR1 and CDR2: SGHRS and YFSETQ. The CDR3 region is CASSLPGQGGTYEQYF. As DNA, the CDR3 is TGCGCCAGCAGCCTGCCGGGACAGGGAGGCACCTACGAGCAGTACTTC. Full variable domain (rest looked up from reference TRBV5-1 and TRBJ2-7): KAGVTQTPRYLIKTRGQQVTLSCSPISGHRSVSWYQQTPGQGLQFLFEYFSETQRNKGNFPGRFSGRQFSNSRSEMNVSTLELGDSALYLCASSLPGQGGTYEQYFGPGTRLTVT.

This clone occurred once. The chain uses TRBV4-3 and TRBJ2-1, with 7 positions matching TRBD2. The V gene end was trimmed by 3 bases and the J gene end by 5 bases; junction bases not matched to a gene: 1. CDR3 length equals 13 residues. The V gene's germline CDR1 is LGHNA and CDR2 YSLEER. The CDR3 DNA sequence: TGCGCCAGCAGCCATGGACTAGACAATGAGCAGTTCTTC. Amino acid sequence: CASSHGLDNEQFF.